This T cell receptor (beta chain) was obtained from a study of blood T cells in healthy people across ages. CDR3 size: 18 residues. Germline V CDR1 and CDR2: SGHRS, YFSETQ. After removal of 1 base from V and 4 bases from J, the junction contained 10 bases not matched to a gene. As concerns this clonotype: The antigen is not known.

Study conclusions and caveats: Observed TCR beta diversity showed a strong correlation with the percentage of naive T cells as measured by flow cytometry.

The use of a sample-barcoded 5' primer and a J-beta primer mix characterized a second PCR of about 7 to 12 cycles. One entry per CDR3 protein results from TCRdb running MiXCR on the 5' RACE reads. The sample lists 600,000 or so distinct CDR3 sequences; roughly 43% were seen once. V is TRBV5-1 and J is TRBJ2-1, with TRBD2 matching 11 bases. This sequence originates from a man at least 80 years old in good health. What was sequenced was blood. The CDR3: CASSLLGSGRASYNEQFF. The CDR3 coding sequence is TGCGCCAGCAGCTTGCTGGGTAGCGGGAGGGCCTCGTACAATGAGCAGTTCTTC.